The 16 T cell receptor beta chains below were found in one sample sequenced in a study of T-cell memory formation after mild COVID-19. One entry per CDR3 protein, called by TCRdb with MiXCR from the 5' RACE reads. Of some 300,000 distinct CDR3 sequences listed, around a fifth are singletons. The sequenced material came from PBMCs or a T cell subset sorted from them (not recorded which). The origin of the receptors is a young man who had mild COVID-19 (a few samples of this study predate the infection). Cell type and time point are not known.

A few counts support this clonotype. The rearrangement joins TRBV5-6 to TRBJ2-1; D gene unclear. Germline values: CDR1 SGHDT, CDR2 YYEEEE. The CDR3 runs 13 residues. Trimming stripped 4 bases from V and 8 bases from J, with 13 bases between. The CDR3: CASSRSGFDEQFF. DNA of the CDR3: TGTGCCAGCAGCCGTTCCGGATTCGATGAGCAGTTCTTC.

The chain couples TRBV6-1 to TRBJ1-5, with 8 bases matching TRBD1. V shed 4 bases and J 1 base; nucleotides not matched to a gene: 6. CDR1 and CDR2 from the germline V gene are MNHNS and SASEGT. The CDR3 is made up of 16 amino acids. The CDR3 region is CASSARTGGSNQPQHF. As DNA, the CDR3 is TGTGCCAGCAGTGCCCGAACAGGGGGGAGCAATCAGCCCCAGCATTTT.

This clonotype occurred a few times. This sequence joins TRBV12-3 or TRBV12-4 and TRBJ2-2; 10 bases align to TRBD1. V dropped 6 bases and J dropped 5; count of bases not matched to a gene: 6. The CDR3 contains 15 residues. In DNA, the CDR3 is TGTGCCAGCAGCAGACAGGGGGCAGGAACCGGGGAGCTGTTTTTT. Residues: CASSRQGAGTGELFF.

This clonotype was recorded a few times. V gene TRBV3-1 combines with J gene TRBJ1-5; no reliable D call. Trimming cost V 1 base and J 6 bases, with 4 bases left between them. Germline values: CDR1 LGHDT, CDR2 YNNKEL (reference sequence). The CDR3 is 12 residues long. The CDR3 loop is CASSQGSQPQHF. The CDR3 DNA follows: TGTGCCAGCAGCCAAGGGTCTCAGCCCCAGCATTTT.

This clonotype was detected a few times. The chain joins TRBV15 to TRBJ2-1; 7 bases agree with TRBD1. V gave up 5 bases and J gave up 9 bases; unmatched junction bases: 7. The CDR3 spans 13 residues. Germline V CDR1 and CDR2: LNHNV, YYDKDF (reference sequence). Here the CDR3 DNA reads TGTGCCACCAGCGACAGGGCGGTCGGTGAGCAGTTCTTC. This sequence encodes CATSDRAVGEQFF.

The V and J genes are TRBV5-5 and TRBJ1-2; the match to TRBD1 covers 9 bases. The CDR3 runs 15 residues. The junction had 6 bases not matched to a gene; V was cut back by 2 bases and J by 4 bases. Per the germline V gene, CDR1 is SGHKS and CDR2 is YYEKEE (reference sequence). CDR3: CASSLTGQGAYGYTF. The CDR3 DNA is TGTGCCAGCAGCTTAACGGGACAGGGTGCCTATGGCTACACCTTC.

The J gene is TRBJ1-6, the V gene TRBV20-1, with TRBD1 identical over 7 bases. The CDR3 spans 19 residues. Losses at the gene ends were 0 bases for V and 0 bases for J; bases not matched to a gene: 11. The germline CDR1 and CDR2 sequences are DFQATT and SNEGSKA (reference sequence). CDR3 sequence reads: CSAREHDKTGSSYNSPLHF. CDR3 nucleotides: TGCAGTGCTAGAGAACACGATAAGACAGGGAGCTCCTATAATTCACCCCTCCACTTT.

There are a few counts of this clonotype. The genes are TRBV5-1 and TRBJ2-3, with 11 bases identical to TRBD2. The CDR3 totals 16 residues. The germline gives CDR1 SGHRS, CDR2 YFSETQ. Trimming cost V 4 bases and J 5 bases; bases outside gene matches: 9. The CDR3 protein is CASSARNLAGGDTQYF. CDR3 nucleotide sequence: TGCGCCAGCAGCGCCCGCAATCTAGCGGGGGGAGATACGCAGTATTTT.

This clonotype was counted only a few times. This chain joins TRBV12-3 or TRBV12-4 and TRBJ1-5; D gene unclear. There are 15 residues in the CDR3. Trimming stripped 4 bases from V and 9 bases from J, with 19 bases between. The CDR3 DNA reads as TGTGCCAGCAGTTCCCATGAGGCGGCTGGATTGCCCCAGCATTTT. It codes for CASSSHEAAGLPQHF.

This clonotype was detected only a few times. In DNA, the CDR3 is TGCAGTGCTAGAGACCAGGTCGGGGGGGGAAACACTGAAGCTTTCTTT. Translation gives CSARDQVGGGNTEAFF. The chain recombines TRBV20-1 with TRBJ1-1; D possibly corresponds to TRBD1 (5 bases). Germline V CDR1 and CDR2: DFQATT, SNEGSKA (reference sequence). The germline V and J ends were trimmed by 0 bases and 2 bases, with 16 bases remaining between them. The CDR3 spans 16 residues.

This clonotype was recorded only once. The chain joins TRBV12-3 or TRBV12-4 to TRBJ1-2; D is ambiguous. The CDR3 has 12 amino acids. The V end was cut by 2 bases, the J end by 8 bases, with 9 bases between. CDR3 region: CASSLSREGYTF. The CDR3 nucleotides are TGTGCCAGCAGTTTATCAAGGGAGGGCTACACCTTC.

The chain is built from TRBV6-5 and TRBJ2-7; 10 bases match TRBD1. This CDR3 region has 14 residues. Germline lookup yields CDR1 MNHEY and CDR2 SVGAGI. V shed 6 bases, J shed 1 base, and the junction held 3 bases outside the gene matches. The CDR3 DNA follows: TGTGCCAGCAGGACAGGGGGCTTTTCCTACGAGCAGTACGTC. It is translated as CASRTGGFSYEQYV.

A few counts support this clonotype. The V and J genes are TRBV12-3 or TRBV12-4 and TRBJ2-3; 8 bases map to TRBD2. The CDR3 is 14 residues long. The ends lost 6 bases at V and 4 bases at J; junction bases unmatched: 6. The CDR3 protein is CASRHSGGADTQYF. CDR3 nucleotides: TGTGCCAGCAGGCACTCGGGGGGGGCAGATACGCAGTATTTT.

This clonotype was detected a few times. This chain uses TRBV6-5 with TRBJ2-2; no firm D call. The CDR3 is 14 residues long. V was trimmed by 5 bases and J by 6 bases, leaving 13 bases between them. Germline V gene data show CDR1 as MNHEY and CDR2 as SVGAGI. The CDR3 DNA reads TGTGCCAGCAGTCCCGTGGCACTTCCCGGGGAGCTGTTTTTT. Translating it yields CASSPVALPGELFF.

This clonotype was seen a handful of times. The chain combines TRBV12-3 or TRBV12-4 with TRBJ1-4, with 10 bases matching TRBD1. The CDR3 runs to 15 residues. With V trimmed by 5 bases and J by 8 bases, 8 bases remained unmatched. The CDR3 loop reads CASSPQTGGREKLFF. The CDR3 DNA reads as TGTGCCAGCAGTCCTCAGACAGGGGGCAGGGAAAAACTGTTTTTT.

V and J are TRBV6-6 and TRBJ1-2, with D perhaps TRBD1 (6 bases). V was cut by 8 bases and J by 3 bases, with 25 bases left in between. CDR3 length: 17 residues. Germline CDR1 and CDR2: MNHNY and SVGAGI (reference sequence). CDR3 nucleotides: TGTGCCAGCTTAGGGGGGGGTTTGACCTTCAAGGACTATGGCTACACCTTC. Its translation: CASLGGGLTFKDYGYTF.